The rows below give T cell receptor beta chains drawn from one sample of a study of post-analysis software for immune sequencing data. Via MiXCR, TCRdb re-called the PCR reads, giving one row per CDR3 protein. The table lists almost 700,000 distinct CDR3 sequences, 59% of them singletons, with around 11% in the top ten. Sequenced input: blood. The source is a girl aged 2 to 10 with multiple sclerosis. Each CDR3 is given with its conserved first and last residue. A D gene is named only where the DNA matches it firmly. The size of a clone is reported for some rows only, either as once, few or many, or as a class for expanded clones.

clone_size j_call v_call d_call cdr3_nt cdr3_aa
few TRBJ2-3 TRBV4-1 NA TGCGCCAGCAGCCCTTTAACAGGGCAAGATACGCAGTATTTT CASSPLTGQDTQYF
few TRBJ1-2 TRBV27 TRBD1 TGTGCCAGCTCCGGGACAGGGTTTGGTGGCTACACCTTC CASSGTGFGGYTF
NA TRBJ2-3 TRBV29-1 NA TGCAGCGTCCCGGGACGGGAGAGGACAGATACGCAGTATTTT CSVPGRERTDTQYF
few TRBJ1-1 TRBV18 NA TGTGCCAGCTCCCCCCCTGGGAACACTGAAGCTTTCTTT CASSPPGNTEAFF
few TRBJ1-2 TRBV5-1 TRBD1 TGCGCCAGCAGCGCAGGTGGGACAGGGACAGGCTATGGCTACACCTTC CASSAGGTGTGYGYTF
few TRBJ2-7 TRBV10-2 NA TGCGCCAGCAGTGAGCGAGGCCGCTACGAGCAGTACTTC CASSERGRYEQYF
few TRBJ2-1 TRBV20-1 TRBD1 TGCAGTGCTAGACAGCCCAGCTGGGACAGGGAGCAGTTCTTC CSARQPSWDREQFF
NA TRBJ2-7 TRBV6-2/TRBV6-3 NA TGTGCCAGCAGTTACTGGGACGGTACCTACGAGCAGTACTTC CASSYWDGTYEQYF
once TRBJ1-2 TRBV4-1 NA TGCGCCAGCAGCCACGTTCCCCCGCGTCGGGCCAACTATGGCTACACCTTC CASSHVPPRRANYGYTF
once TRBJ2-6 TRBV7-2 NA TGTGCCAGCAGCTTCCTACCTTCCTCCTCTGGGGCCAACGTCCTGACTTTC CASSFLPSSSGANVLTF
NA TRBJ2-1 TRBV2 TRBD1 TGTGCCAGCAGCCCCCGGGACAGGGCTTTCAATGAGCAGTTCTTC CASSPRDRAFNEQFF
NA TRBJ2-1 TRBV12-3/TRBV12-4 NA TGTGCCAGCAGTGACACCCCGAGCTCCTACAATGAGCAGTTCTTC CASSDTPSSYNEQFF
NA TRBJ2-3 TRBV7-9 NA TGTGCCAGCAGCTTAGCCCGGACAGAGAGCACAGATACGCAGTATTTT CASSLARTESTDTQYF
NA TRBJ2-1 TRBV20-1 NA TGCAGTGCTAGTTTAGCGCAGCTTTACAATGAGCAGTTCTTC CSASLAQLYNEQFF
few TRBJ1-2 TRBV18 TRBD1 TGTGCCAGCTCACCACCCGAGGACAGGCTGGGCTACACCTTC CASSPPEDRLGYTF
many TRBJ2-7 TRBV5-1 NA TGTGCCAGCAGCTTAGTAGGCTACGAGCAGTACTTC CASSLVGYEQYF
few TRBJ2-5 TRBV29-1 NA TGCAGCGTTGAATTTTCGGTAGCGGCGTACCAAGAGACCCAGTACTTC CSVEFSVAAYQETQYF
NA TRBJ2-3 TRBV6-1 NA TGTGCCAGCACCAAGAACAGCTTTAGCACAGATACGCAGTATTTT CASTKNSFSTDTQYF
few TRBJ1-2 TRBV13 NA TGTGCCAGCAGCGCCACAGGGCTCAACTATGGCTACACCTTC CASSATGLNYGYTF
NA TRBJ1-1 TRBV20-1 NA TGCAGTGGTACTTCGTGGACAGCTTCGAACACTGAAGCTTTCTTT CSGTSWTASNTEAFF
few TRBJ2-1 TRBV24-1 TRBD2 TGTGCCAATAAACCTAGCGGGGGGTACCGGCGAGTTGAGCAGTTCTTC CANKPSGGYRRVEQFF
NA TRBJ2-3 TRBV12-3/TRBV12-4 NA TGTGCCAGCAGGGTATCGTGGACAGATACGCAGTATTTT CASRVSWTDTQYF
NA TRBJ2-1 TRBV10-1 NA TGCGCCAGCAGTGAACCAGCGGTTAATGAGCAGTTCTTC CASSEPAVNEQFF
NA TRBJ1-2 TRBV5-1 TRBD1 TGCGCCAGCCGGACAGGGCGCTGGGAAAACTATGGCTACACCTTC CASRTGRWENYGYTF
NA TRBJ1-2 TRBV27 NA TGTGCCAGCAGTTTATCGAACGTGGACTATGGCTACACCTTC CASSLSNVDYGYTF
NA TRBJ1-2 TRBV5-5 NA TGTGCCAGCAGCTTGGTAGGAGGGGGAGGTCATGGCTACACCTTC CASSLVGGGGHGYTF
NA TRBJ1-5 TRBV7-2 NA TGTGCCAGCAGCCTCGCCGGGACCTGGGGAAGTCAGCCCCAGCATTTT CASSLAGTWGSQPQHF
once TRBJ2-1 TRBV20-1 NA TGCAGTGCCACTACGGACAGAGATGAGCAGTTCTTC CSATTDRDEQFF
few TRBJ2-5 TRBV7-9 NA TGTGCCAGCAGCTTCGGCAGGACCGCCCAAGAGACCCAGTACTTC CASSFGRTAQETQYF
few TRBJ2-1 TRBV20-1 NA TGCAGTGCTGGTGCCCAGATGTACAATGAGCAGTTCTTC CSAGAQMYNEQFF
NA TRBJ2-3 TRBV6-9 TRBD2 TGTGCCAGGCTAGCGGGGGGCACAGATACGCAGTATTTT CARLAGGTDTQYF
NA TRBJ1-1 TRBV11-2 NA TGTGCCAGCAGCTGGGGTGCGCCGGGGGCTTTCTTT CASSWGAPGAFF
NA TRBJ2-7 TRBV5-1 TRBD1 TGCGCCAGCAGTCAAACCGGGACAGGAAAGGTCGAGCAGTACTTC CASSQTGTGKVEQYF
NA TRBJ2-7 TRBV20-1 TRBD2 TGCAGTGCTATGTTTCTAGCGGGTCAAGCCCTCGGCGAGCAGTACTTC CSAMFLAGQALGEQYF
few TRBJ2-7 TRBV6-1 NA TGTGCCAGCCGTGCGTCGAGAATACCCTCCCCATACGAGCAGTACTTC CASRASRIPSPYEQYF
NA TRBJ1-2 TRBV7-9 NA TGTGCCAGCAGCTTACGGGCAGGGACCTATGGCTACACCTTC CASSLRAGTYGYTF
once TRBJ1-2 TRBV15 NA TGTGCCACCAGCAGAGATTTTAGACAGATTAACTATGGCTACACCTTC CATSRDFRQINYGYTF
NA TRBJ1-1 TRBV14 NA TGTGCCAGCAGCCAAGTAGGAGACACTGAAGCTTTCTTT CASSQVGDTEAFF
few TRBJ2-1 TRBV27 TRBD2 TGTGCCAGCAGCCCCGGGACTAGTGGTGACAATGAGCAGTTCTTC CASSPGTSGDNEQFF
NA TRBJ2-1 TRBV25-1 TRBD2 TGTGCCAGCAGTGAATACCCGAGGGTTCGGGAGGGATCATCGGTGAACTACAATGAGCAGTTCTTC CASSEYPRVREGSSVNYNEQFF
NA TRBJ1-2 TRBV6-6 NA TGTGCCAGCAGTTTTTACAGCTCTTACTATGGCTACACCTTC CASSFYSSYYGYTF
NA TRBJ2-5 TRBV27 TRBD2 TGTGCCAGCAGTCCGCCCACTAGCGGAGGGAGGGAGACCCAGTACTTC CASSPPTSGGRETQYF